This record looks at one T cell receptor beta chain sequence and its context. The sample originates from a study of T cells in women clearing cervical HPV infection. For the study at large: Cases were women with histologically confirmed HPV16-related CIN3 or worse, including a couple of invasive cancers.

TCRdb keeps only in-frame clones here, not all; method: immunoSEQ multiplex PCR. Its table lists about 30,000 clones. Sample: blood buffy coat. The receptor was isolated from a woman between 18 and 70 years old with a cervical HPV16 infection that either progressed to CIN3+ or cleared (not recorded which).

The sequenced part of the CDR3 DNA is TGCGCCAGCAGCTTGGCGGCAGGGGAAAAGAATGGC. This codes for CASSLAAGEKNG. The complete CDR3 reads CASSLAAGEKNGYTF. V is TRBV5-1 and J is TRBJ1-2; D might be TRBD1 (6 bases). With the read ending 3 residues before the CDR3 end, the germline J gene is used to fill in that end. Trimming cost V 0 bases and J 6 bases, with 15 bases left between them. CDR1 is SGHRS and CDR2 is YFSETQ in the germline V gene. The CDR3 runs 15 residues.